This is a list of T cell receptor beta chains from one sample in a study of pediatric ulcerative colitis. Here immunoSEQ multiplex PCR was the method, and the copy in TCRdb shows in-frame clones only, minus some. The top ten clones hold roughly 3.4% of a sample with tens of thousands of clones, around 78% of them seen once. Sequencing was done on a sample of gut tissue. Receptor source: a girl aged 5-17 years with moderate ulcerative colitis. CDR3s include the opening cysteine and the closing phenylalanine or tryptophan. A D gene is named only where the DNA matches it firmly. Some rows mark clone size as missing; the rest say once, few, many or name a class of expanded clone.

D gene,J gene,V gene,clone size,CDR3 DNA,CDR3 protein
NA,TRBJ2-7,TRBV19,NA,TGTGCCAGTAGTAAGGGGGACTCCTACGAGCAGTACTTC,CASSKGDSYEQYF
NA,TRBJ1-5,TRBV7-9,NA,TGTGCCAGCAGCCCCCCCGGGACAAGGGAGGATAGCAATCAGCCCCAGCATTTT,CASSPPGTREDSNQPQHF
TRBD2,TRBJ2-5,TRBV28,NA,TGTGCCAGCAGTTCCCGTTCGGGACTAGTGGGAGAGACCCAGTACTTC,CASSSRSGLVGETQYF
NA,TRBJ1-2,TRBV7-9,NA,TGTGCCAGCAGCCTAGGGCAAGGGGCCCCTAACTATGGCTACACCTTC,CASSLGQGAPNYGYTF
NA,TRBJ2-7,TRBV5-1,NA,TGCGCCAGCAGCTTGACTCCGGCTCCCTCGTCCTACGAGCAGTACTTC,CASSLTPAPSSYEQYF
NA,TRBJ1-1,TRBV5-1,NA,TGCGCCAGCAGCTTTGAAATGAACACTGAAGCTTTCTTT,CASSFEMNTEAFF
NA,TRBJ2-3,TRBV18,NA,TGTGCCAGCTCGACTACGGGACGCCAGAATTCAGATACGCAGTATTTT,CASSTTGRQNSDTQYF
NA,TRBJ1-1,TRBV7-8,once,TGTGCCAGCAGCTTCTCCTCTGACGCTGAAGCTTTCTTT,CASSFSSDAEAFF
NA,TRBJ2-4,TRBV25-1,NA,TGTGCCAGCAGTGACGGAGCAGGAAAAAACATTCAGTACTTC,CASSDGAGKNIQYF
NA,TRBJ1-2,TRBV9,NA,TGTGCCAGCAGCGCTGGGGGTGGAGATAACTATGGCTACACCTTC,CASSAGGGDNYGYTF
TRBD2,TRBJ2-1,TRBV6-1,NA,TGTGCCAGCAGTGAAGCTGGGACTACCAATGAGCAGTTCTTC,CASSEAGTTNEQFF
NA,TRBJ2-7,TRBV14,NA,TGTGCCAGCAGCTTATTGGGTTACGAGCAGTACTTC,CASSLLGYEQYF
NA,TRBJ2-7,TRBV25-1,NA,TGTGCCAGCAGTGAACCCGCCAGGGAGTACGAGCAGTACTTC,CASSEPAREYEQYF
NA,TRBJ2-1,TRBV25-1,NA,TGTGCCAGCAGTCCTTTAGGGGGAGTTCGCTACAATGAGCAGTTCTTC,CASSPLGGVRYNEQFF
NA,TRBJ1-5,TRBV18,few,TGTGCCAGCTCACCGGGTTCCGGGAATCAGCCCCAGCATTTT,CASSPGSGNQPQHF
TRBD1,TRBJ1-2,TRBV19,NA,TGTGCCAGTAGAGACCGGGACAGGGATCACTATGGCTACACCTTC,CASRDRDRDHYGYTF
NA,TRBJ1-5,TRBV28,NA,TGTGCCAGCAGTTTAGTCCTACATAGCGGCAATCAGCCCCAGCATTTT,CASSLVLHSGNQPQHF
NA,TRBJ1-3,TRBV7-9,few,TGTGCCAGCAGCTCCTGGACAACTGGAAACACCATATATTTT,CASSSWTTGNTIYF
NA,TRBJ2-1,TRBV6-6,NA,TGTGCCAGCAGCATAACTACTTCTCTAGTGGGTGAGCAGTTCTTC,CASSITTSLVGEQFF
NA,TRBJ1-2,TRBV6-5,few,TGTGCCAGCAGTTACTCGACGGGAGGCAGTGGCTACACCTTC,CASSYSTGGSGYTF
TRBD1,TRBJ2-5,TRBV5-8,NA,TGTGCCAGCAGCTTTAGGGGGCGCGTAGAGACCCAGTACTTC,CASSFRGRVETQYF
TRBD1,TRBJ1-5,TRBV28,NA,TGTGCCAGCAGTTTAAATGGACAGGGGGCGAGACTCGGTCAGCCCCAGCATTTT,CASSLNGQGARLGQPQHF
NA,TRBJ2-1,TRBV7-9,NA,TGTGCCAGCTCAGGGATTTTTTCGGACAATGAGCAGTTCTTC,CASSGIFSDNEQFF